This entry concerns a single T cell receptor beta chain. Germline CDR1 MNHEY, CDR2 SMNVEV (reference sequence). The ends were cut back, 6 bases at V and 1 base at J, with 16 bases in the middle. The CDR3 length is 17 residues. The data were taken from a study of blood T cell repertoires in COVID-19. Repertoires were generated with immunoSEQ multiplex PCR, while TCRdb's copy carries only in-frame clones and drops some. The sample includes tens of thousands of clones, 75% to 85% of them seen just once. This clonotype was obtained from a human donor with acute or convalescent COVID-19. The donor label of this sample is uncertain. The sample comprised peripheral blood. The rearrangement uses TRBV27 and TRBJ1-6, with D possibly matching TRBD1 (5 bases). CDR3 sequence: CASSRVRSGSYNSPLHF. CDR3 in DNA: TGTGCCAGCAGCAGAGTGCGGTCAGGGTCCTATAATTCACCCCTCCACTTT.